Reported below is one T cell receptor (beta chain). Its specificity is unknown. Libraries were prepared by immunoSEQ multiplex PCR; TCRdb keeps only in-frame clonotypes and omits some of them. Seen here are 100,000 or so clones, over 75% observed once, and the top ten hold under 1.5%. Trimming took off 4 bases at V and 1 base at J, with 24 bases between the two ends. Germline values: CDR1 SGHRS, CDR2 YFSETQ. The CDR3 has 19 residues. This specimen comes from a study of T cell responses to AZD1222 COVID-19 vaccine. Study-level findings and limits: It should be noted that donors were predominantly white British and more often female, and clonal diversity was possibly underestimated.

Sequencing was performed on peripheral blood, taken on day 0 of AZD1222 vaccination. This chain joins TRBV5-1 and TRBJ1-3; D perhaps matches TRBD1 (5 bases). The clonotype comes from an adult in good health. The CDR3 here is CASSLSGPWDKGSGNTIYF. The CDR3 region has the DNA TGCGCCAGCAGCCTCTCGGGACCGTGGGATAAAGGGTCTGGAAACACCATATATTTT. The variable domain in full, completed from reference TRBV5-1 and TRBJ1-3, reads KAGVTQTPRYLIKTRGQQVTLSCSPISGHRSVSWYQQTPGQGLQFLFEYFSETQRNKGNFPGRFSGRQFSNSRSEMNVSTLELGDSALYLCASSLSGPWDKGSGNTIYFGEGSWLTVV.